The 9 T cell receptor beta chains given below trace back to one sample, sequenced in a study of cytomegalovirus exposure and HLA in healthy donors. A multiplex PCR was run with 60 Vbeta primers and 13 Jbeta primers. TCRdb's table, derived via immunoSEQ multiplex PCR, lists solely in-frame clones and lacks some. The sample includes around 220,000 clones, about 80% of them seen just once. Sequencing was carried out using PBMCs. The receptors were gathered from a man aged 18 to 35 in good health and CMV-seronegative.

This clone was recorded once. The chain links TRBV4-1 to TRBJ1-2; a weak D match, TRBD1 (5 bases). The CDR3 is 14 amino acids. With 0 bases removed from V and 5 bases from J, the gap between germline ends came to 10 bases. Looked up from germline, CDR1 is MGHRA and CDR2 is YSYEKL. The CDR3 protein is CASSQDSTEYGYTF. The DNA of the CDR3 is TGCGCCAGCAGCCAAGATTCGACAGAATATGGCTACACCTTC.

On this clone: Other DNA sequences in this sample translate to the same CDR3. This chain links TRBV7-6 with TRBJ2-2, with TRBD2 matching over 7 bases. In germline, CDR1 is SGHVS, CDR2 FNYEAQ. The V gene end was trimmed by 0 bases and the J gene end by 5 bases; junction bases not matched to a gene: 3. The CDR3 is 15 amino acids. The CDR3 region has the DNA TGTGCCAGCAGCTTAGCGGGAGGGGAGACCGGGGAGCTGTTTTTT. This sequence encodes CASSLAGGETGELFF.

The chain recombines TRBV6-5 with TRBJ2-3; a weak D match, TRBD2 (5 bases). There are 15 residues in the CDR3. The germline V gene encodes CDR1 MNHEY and CDR2 SVGAGI. Trimming stripped 0 bases from V and 4 bases from J, with 11 bases between. The DNA of the CDR3 is TGTGCCAGCAGTTACTCGAACAGCGGCGCAGATACGCAGTATTTT. As protein: CASSYSNSGADTQYF.

This rearrangement joins TRBV5-5 to TRBJ2-5; 8 bases align to TRBD2. Germline CDR1 is SGHKS and CDR2 is YYEKEE (reference sequence). The CDR3 runs 14 residues. V shed 0 bases and J 4 bases; nucleotides not matched to a gene: 2. CDR3 DNA: TGTGCCAGCAGCTTGGGACTAGCGATAGAGACCCAGTACTTC. This sequence encodes CASSLGLAIETQYF.

The V call is TRBV30, the J call TRBJ2-7; 7 nucleotides line up with TRBD1. The CDR3 consists of 14 residues. Germline values: CDR1 GTSNPN, CDR2 SVGIG (reference sequence). Germline trimming cut 5 bases from V and 9 bases from J; bases unmatched to any gene: 16. The CDR3: CAWEAARGGPGQYF. The CDR3 region has the DNA TGTGCCTGGGAAGCGGCTCGAGGGGGCCCAGGGCAGTACTTC. Looking up the rest from reference TRBV30 and TRBJ2-7 gives the full variable domain: SQTIHQWPATLVQPVGSPLSLECTVEGTSNPNLYWYRQAAGRGLQLLFYSVGIGQISSEVPQNLSASRPQDRQFILSSKKLLLSDSGFYLCAWEAARGGPGQYFGPGTRLTVT.

This clone occurred once. V is TRBV27 and J is TRBJ2-7; TRBD1 might be the D (6 bases). CDR1 and CDR2 from the germline V gene are MNHEY and SMNVEV (reference sequence). This CDR3 is 12 amino acids long. Trimming removed 5 bases from V and 4 bases from J, with 9 bases in between. The CDR3: CASSQQGYEQYF. CDR3 nucleotide sequence: TGTGCCAGCAGTCAACAGGGATACGAGCAGTACTTC.

The chain links TRBV7-2 to TRBJ1-5, with D hard to call. The CDR3 is 16 residues long. V was clipped by 2 bases and J by 2 bases, with 13 bases between them. Germline V gene data show CDR1 as SGHTA and CDR2 as FQGNSA. CDR3 amino acids: CASSLSPQQGNQPQHF. In nucleotides, the CDR3 is TGTGCCAGCAGCTTAAGCCCCCAGCAGGGCAATCAGCCCCAGCATTTT. The full variable domain, completed using reference TRBV7-2 and TRBJ1-5, is GAGVSQSPSNKVTEKGKDVELRCDPISGHTALYWYRQSLGQGLEFLIYFQGNSAPDKSGLPSDRFSAERTGGSVSTLTIQRTQQEDSAVYLCASSLSPQQGNQPQHFGDGTRLSIL.

This sequence joins TRBV6-5 and TRBJ1-1; TRBD1 agrees at 11 bases. The ends lost 6 bases at V and 1 base at J; junction bases unmatched: 4. The CDR3 covers 15 residues. Per the germline V gene, CDR1 is MNHEY and CDR2 is SVGAGI. The CDR3 nucleotides are TGTGCCAGCAGCTCCGGGACAGGGGGGAACACTGAAGCTTTCTTT. This sequence encodes CASSSGTGGNTEAFF.

The rearrangement uses TRBV10-3 and TRBJ2-7; TRBD2 aligns across 10 bases. The CDR3 runs 14 residues. Germline CDR1 ENHRY, CDR2 SYGVKD. J gave up 6 bases and V 6 bases, and 8 bases lay outside the gene matches. DNA for the CDR3: TGTGCCATCAGGAGCGGGAGGGCCGAATCCGAGCAGTACTTC. Its protein is CAIRSGRAESEQYF.